A single sample is the source of the 16 T cell receptor beta chains below, sequenced in a study of T cells after yellow fever vaccination. MiXCR, applied by TCRdb to the 5' RACE reads, yields one record per CDR3 protein. The sample contains about 370,000 distinct CDR3 sequences, 11% of which appear only once. The source was PBMCs, collected on the day of the first yellow fever vaccination. The receptors were gathered from a man between 18 and 29 years old who received the YFV17D yellow fever vaccine.

The V and J genes are TRBV19 and TRBJ1-6; 7 bases align to TRBD1. CDR1 is LNHDA and CDR2 is SQIVND in the germline V gene (reference sequence). This CDR3 region has 13 residues. The V gene end was trimmed by 7 bases and the J gene end by 10 bases; junction bases not matched to a gene: 7. The CDR3: CASNRDRGSPLHF. DNA for the CDR3: TGTGCCAGTAACCGGGACAGAGGATCACCCCTCCACTTT.

This clonotype was seen a few times. The genes are TRBV13 and TRBJ2-7; tentative D call: TRBD1 (6 bases). This CDR3 spans 14 amino acids. Trimming took off 1 base at V and 2 bases at J, with 9 bases between the two ends. Germline CDR1 is PRHDT and CDR2 is FYEKMQ (reference sequence). The CDR3 nucleotides read TGTGCCAGCAGCTTAGAGGGGGAGACCTACGAGCAGTACTTC. This translates into CASSLEGETYEQYF.

This sequence joins TRBV21-1 and TRBJ2-7; the table gives TRBD1 as D, unverified against the DNA. TRBV21-1 is shown as a pseudogene. The CDR3 covers 16 residues. In nucleotides, the CDR3 is TGTGCCAGCAGCGGTACGGACGGGGTAGGGAACTACGAGCAGTACGTC. This translates into CASSGTDGVGNYEQYV.

This clonotype was detected ten times or more. CDR3 coding DNA: TGTGCCAGCAGTTTCCAGGGTTCCGGGCTGTTTTTT. Amino acids: CASSFQGSGLFF. The chain recombines TRBV12-3 or TRBV12-4 with TRBJ2-2; weak D call: TRBD1 (5 bases). CDR3 length: 12 amino acids. V shed 3 bases and J shed 13 bases, with 12 bases lying between them.

This rearrangement joins TRBV6-5 to TRBJ1-4; tentatively, D is TRBD1 (6 bases). There are 14 residues in the CDR3. Trimming cost V 2 bases and J 10 bases, with 14 bases left between them. The germline gives CDR1 MNHEY, CDR2 SVGAGI. The CDR3 DNA sequence: TGTGCCAGCAGTTACAGGGGGGGCGACGGAAAACTGTTTTTT. It encodes CASSYRGGDGKLFF.

This clonotype came up a few times. J is TRBJ2-5 and V is TRBV6-1; TRBD1 matches 7 bases. CDR1 and CDR2 (germline): MNHNS, SASEGT. V trimming: 6 bases; J trimming: 0 bases; junction bases outside the gene matches: 13. The CDR3 loop spans 17 amino acids. For the CDR3, the DNA is TGTGCCAGCAGCCTCACCTCCGGGACAGAGGACCAAGAGACCCAGTACTTC. This sequence encodes CASSLTSGTEDQETQYF.

This clonotype was counted ten times or more. The CDR3 spells CASSEEGNIQYF. DNA for the CDR3: TGCGCCAGCAGCGAAGAGGGGAACATTCAGTACTTC. This chain joins TRBV5-1 and TRBJ2-4; the D gene could be TRBD1 or TRBD2 (5 bases each). CDR1 SGHRS and CDR2 YFSETQ come from the germline V gene. This CDR3 region has 12 residues. V was cut by 4 bases and J by 7 bases, with 9 bases left in between.

This clonotype has just a few counts. The rearrangement joins TRBV6-2 or TRBV6-3 to TRBJ1-5; no firm D call. The CDR3 is 14 amino acids. V was clipped by 5 bases and J by 7 bases, with 15 bases between them. Germline CDR1 is MNHEY and CDR2 is SVGEGT. The CDR3 sequence: CASSLGNSLQPQHF. In nucleotides, the CDR3 is TGTGCCAGCAGTCTCGGGAATTCCTTACAGCCCCAGCATTTT.

In its sample, this clonotype was seen a few times. V usage is TRBV7-9 and J usage is TRBJ2-3; maybe TRBD1 (6 bases). The CDR3 spans 15 residues. With 5 bases removed from V and 1 base from J, the gap between germline ends came to 13 bases. Germline-derived CDR1 and CDR2 are SEHNR and FQNEAQ (reference sequence). CDR3 protein: CASSQGISGTDTQYF. CDR3 sequence (DNA): TGTGCCAGCAGCCAGGGGATTAGCGGCACAGATACGCAGTATTTT.

This chain connects TRBV6-2 or TRBV6-3 to TRBJ2-1; D not certain. Trimming shortened V by 8 bases and J by 7 bases, and 24 bases separated the two germline ends. CDR3 length: 16 amino acids. Germline-derived CDR1 and CDR2 are MNHEY and SVGEGT. The CDR3 DNA reads as TGTGCCAGCCGATTGACGCCATCGGGCTTTGTTAATGAGCAGTTCTTC. Amino acid sequence: CASRLTPSGFVNEQFF.

V and J are TRBV4-3 and TRBJ2-2; 9 bases line up with TRBD1. Germline V gene lookup returns CDR1 LGHNA and CDR2 YSLEER. V shed 4 bases, J shed 7 bases, and the junction held 10 bases outside the gene matches. CDR3 length: 16 residues. DNA of the CDR3: TGCGCCAGCAGCCCCTATCCACAGGGGGCGAGCGGGGAGCTGTTTTTT. As protein: CASSPYPQGASGELFF.

In this sample, this clonotype turned up a few times. J is TRBJ2-5 and V is TRBV3-1; D is possibly TRBD1 (5 bases). The CDR3 has 15 amino acids. Germline V gives CDR1 LGHDT, CDR2 YNNKEL (reference sequence). Trimming removed 5 bases from V and 3 bases from J, with 16 bases in between. CDR3: CASSVVGQRKETQYF. In nucleotides, the CDR3 is TGTGCCAGCAGCGTTGTTGGACAACGGAAAGAGACCCAGTACTTC.

This clonotype was seen many times. The chain is built from TRBV6-5 and TRBJ2-3, with 10 bases lining up with TRBD1. Germline V gene sequence: CDR1 MNHEY, CDR2 SVGAGI. V gave up 3 bases and J gave up 3 bases; unmatched junction bases: 3. This CDR3 has 15 residues. The CDR3 sequence: CASSYLGQGTDTQYF. The CDR3 DNA follows: TGTGCCAGCAGTTATTTGGGACAGGGGACAGATACGCAGTATTTT.

V and J are TRBV4-3 and TRBJ2-3; no reliable D call. This CDR3 has 13 amino acids. The germline V gene encodes CDR1 LGHNA and CDR2 YSLEER. Trimming removed 0 bases at V and 7 bases at J, with 8 bases between. The CDR3 spells CASSQELAHTQYF. The CDR3 DNA reads TGCGCCAGCAGCCAAGAACTGGCTCATACGCAGTATTTT.

This clonotype was seen only a few times. CDR3 residues: CASSYFGKPFF. CDR3 coding DNA: TGTGCCAGCAGTTACTTCGGAAAACCTTTCTTT. The V call is TRBV6-5, the J call TRBJ1-1; D is ambiguous. Germline-derived CDR1 and CDR2 are MNHEY and SVGAGI. The CDR3 is 11 residues long. Trimming took off 1 base at V and 12 bases at J, with 9 bases between the two ends.

This clonotype was seen a few times. This chain uses TRBV12-3 or TRBV12-4 with TRBJ2-3; 12 bases are a match to TRBD2. V dropped 8 bases and J dropped 3; count of bases not matched to a gene: 12. The CDR3 runs 17 residues. Here the CDR3 DNA reads TGTGCCAGCGACAGGCCGCCCGGACTAGCGGGGACAGATACGCAGTATTTT. This translates into CASDRPPGLAGTDTQYF.